The T cell receptor (beta chain) described here comes from a study of neurological immune-mediated disorders. General study findings and limits: Across subjects, no CDR3 amino acid sequence appeared in expanded clones of more than one subject, a finding that suggested private repertoires in all groups.

Synthesis of cDNA was accomplished via 5'RACE employing 10-nucleotide random UMIs. TCRdb processed the 5' RACE reads anew with MiXCR; each CDR3 protein has one entry. Among tens of thousands of distinct CDR3 sequences listed, roughly 12% were seen once. Points on this clonotype: Its target is not known. At one end the junction does not follow the germline gene, possibly because of a read error.

The unsorted libraries were made from 2 million PBMCs kept at -80 C. Germline V gene sequence: CDR1 SGHRS, CDR2 YFSETQ. The CDR3 runs 12 residues. This chain joins TRBV5-1 and TRBJ2-3; no firm D call. Sequencing was performed on PBMCs. The clonotype comes from a woman aged 55-69 years with HTLV-1-associated myelopathy (HAM/TSP). CDR3 coding DNA: TGCGCCAGCAGCTTATCCACAGATAAGCAGTATTTT. Its protein product is CASSLSTDKQYF.